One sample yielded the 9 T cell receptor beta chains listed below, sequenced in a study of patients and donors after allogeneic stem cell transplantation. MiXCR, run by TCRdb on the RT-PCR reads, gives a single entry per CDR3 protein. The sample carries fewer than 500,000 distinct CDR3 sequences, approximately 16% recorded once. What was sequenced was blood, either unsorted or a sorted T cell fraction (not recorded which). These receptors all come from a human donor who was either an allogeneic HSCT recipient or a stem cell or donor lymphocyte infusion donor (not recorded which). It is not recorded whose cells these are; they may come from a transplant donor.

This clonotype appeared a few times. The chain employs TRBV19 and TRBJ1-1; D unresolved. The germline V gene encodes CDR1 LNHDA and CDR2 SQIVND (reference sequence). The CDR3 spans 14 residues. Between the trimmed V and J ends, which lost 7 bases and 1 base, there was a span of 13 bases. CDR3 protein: CASTPQTWNTEAFF. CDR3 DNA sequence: TGTGCCAGTACCCCTCAGACATGGAACACTGAAGCTTTCTTT.

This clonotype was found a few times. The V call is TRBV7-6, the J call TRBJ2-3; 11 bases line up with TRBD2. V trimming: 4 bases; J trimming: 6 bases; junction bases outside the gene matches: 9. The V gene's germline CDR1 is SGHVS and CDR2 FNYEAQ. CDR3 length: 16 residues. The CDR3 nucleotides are TGTGCCAGCAGCTCTGTCTTAGGACTAGCGGGTGATACGCAGTATTTT. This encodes CASSSVLGLAGDTQYF.

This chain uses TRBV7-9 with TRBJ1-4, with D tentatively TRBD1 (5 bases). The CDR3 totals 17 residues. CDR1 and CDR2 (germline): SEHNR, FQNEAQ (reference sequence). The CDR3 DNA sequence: TGTGCGGTCGCCGCCCAAGGGTGGGGGTTTGGTAATGAAAAACTGTTTTTT. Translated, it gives CAVAAQGWGFGNEKLFF.

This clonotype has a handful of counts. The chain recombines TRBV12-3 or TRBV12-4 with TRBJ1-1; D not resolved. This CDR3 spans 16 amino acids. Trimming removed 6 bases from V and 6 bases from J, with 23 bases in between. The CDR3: CASSQRRPGMGAEAFF. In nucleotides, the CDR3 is TGTGCCAGCAGCCAAAGGCGGCCGGGTATGGGCGCTGAAGCTTTCTTT.

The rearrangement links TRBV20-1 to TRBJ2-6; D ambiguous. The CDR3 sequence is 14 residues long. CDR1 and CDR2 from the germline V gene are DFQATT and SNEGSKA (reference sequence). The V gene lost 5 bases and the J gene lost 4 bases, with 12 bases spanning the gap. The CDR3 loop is CSARLGTGANVLTF. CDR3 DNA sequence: TGCAGTGCTCGCTTGGGTACCGGGGCCAACGTCCTGACTTTC.

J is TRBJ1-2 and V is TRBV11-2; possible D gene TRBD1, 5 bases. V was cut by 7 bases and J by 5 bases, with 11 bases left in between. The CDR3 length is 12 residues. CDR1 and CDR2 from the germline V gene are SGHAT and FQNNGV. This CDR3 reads CASTSGVYGYTF. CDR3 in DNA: TGTGCCAGCACATCGGGGGTATATGGCTACACCTTC.

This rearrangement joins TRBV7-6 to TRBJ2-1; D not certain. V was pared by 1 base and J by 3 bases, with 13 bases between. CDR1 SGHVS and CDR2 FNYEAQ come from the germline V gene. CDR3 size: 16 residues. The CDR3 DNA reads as TGTGCCAGCAGCTTAGAGGGCCGGGCCCGCTACAATGAGCAGTTCTTC. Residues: CASSLEGRARYNEQFF.

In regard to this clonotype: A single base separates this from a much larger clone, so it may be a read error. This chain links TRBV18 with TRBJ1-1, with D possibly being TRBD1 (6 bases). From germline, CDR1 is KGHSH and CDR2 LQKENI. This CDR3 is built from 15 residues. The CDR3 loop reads CASSPQVGADTQAFF. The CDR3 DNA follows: TGTGCCAGCTCACCACAGGTGGGGGCGGACACTCAAGCTTTCTTT.

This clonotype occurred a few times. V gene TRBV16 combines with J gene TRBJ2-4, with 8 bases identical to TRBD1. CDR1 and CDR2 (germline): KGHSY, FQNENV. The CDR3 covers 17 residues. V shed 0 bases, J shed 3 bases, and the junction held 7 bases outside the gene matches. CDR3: CASSQSGQGAVKNIQYF. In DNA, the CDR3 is TGTGCCAGCAGCCAATCTGGTCAGGGGGCTGTCAAAAACATTCAGTACTTC.